A selection of T cell receptor beta chains follows, all from one sample in a study of siplizumab effects on memory and regulatory T cells. Assay used: immunoSEQ multiplex PCR; TCRdb lists only in-frame clones, some missing. The data show 50,000 to 60,000 clones, less than 90% seen once. Source material: naive CD8+ T cells sorted from blood. These receptors all come from a human donor in good health. The CDR3 runs from the conserved cysteine through the conserved F or W. Size is stated for part of the rows, as once, few or many counts, or as a class when the clone is expanded.

v_gene: TRBV7-9; abundance: .; CDR3aa: CASSLANYGYTF
v_gene: TRBV27; abundance: .; CDR3aa: CASRLLGSSYEQYF
v_gene: TRBV19; abundance: few; CDR3aa: CASSMGSGRYSNQPQHF
v_gene: TRBV10-3; abundance: .; CDR3aa: CAISATGGLDTQYF
v_gene: TRBV9; abundance: .; CDR3aa: CASSVEVETVSYEQYF
v_gene: TRBV21-1; abundance: once; CDR3aa: CASSKGSGKNEKLFF
v_gene: TRBV19; abundance: few; CDR3aa: CASSPGQGWLEQYF
v_gene: TRBV12-5; abundance: .; CDR3aa: CASGLVHRATQGNQPQHF
v_gene: TRBV2; abundance: few; CDR3aa: CASSDRGTREQYF
v_gene: TRBV11-3; abundance: .; CDR3aa: CASTPYTEGQGHTGELFF
v_gene: TRBV6-5; abundance: .; CDR3aa: CASSPTGTFTYEQYF
v_gene: TRBV5-6; abundance: .; CDR3aa: CASSGGTGVETQYF
v_gene: TRBV19; abundance: .; CDR3aa: CASSIGRGAVSPLHF
v_gene: TRBV7-7; abundance: .; CDR3aa: CASSPGTSYEQYF
v_gene: TRBV7-9; abundance: .; CDR3aa: CASSAPGTGETGELFF
v_gene: TRBV2; abundance: .; CDR3aa: CASSDPDYEQYF